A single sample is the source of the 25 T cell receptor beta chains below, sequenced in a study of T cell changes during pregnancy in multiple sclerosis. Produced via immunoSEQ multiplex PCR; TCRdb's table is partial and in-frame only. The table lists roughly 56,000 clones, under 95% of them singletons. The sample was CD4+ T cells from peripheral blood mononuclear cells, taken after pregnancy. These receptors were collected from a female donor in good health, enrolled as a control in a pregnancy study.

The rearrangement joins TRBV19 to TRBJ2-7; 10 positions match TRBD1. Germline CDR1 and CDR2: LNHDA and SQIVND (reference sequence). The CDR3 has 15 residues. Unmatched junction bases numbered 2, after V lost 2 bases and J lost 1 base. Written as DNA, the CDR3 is TGTGCCAGTAGTATACGGACAGGGGGTTCCTACGAGCAGTACTTC. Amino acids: CASSIRTGGSYEQYF.

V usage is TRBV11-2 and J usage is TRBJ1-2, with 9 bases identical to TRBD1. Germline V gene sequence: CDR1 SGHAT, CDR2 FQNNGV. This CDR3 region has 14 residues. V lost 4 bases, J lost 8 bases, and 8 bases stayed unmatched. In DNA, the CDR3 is TGTGCCAGCAGCTCGGGACAGGGTTATTTGGGCTACACCTTC. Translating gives CASSSGQGYLGYTF.

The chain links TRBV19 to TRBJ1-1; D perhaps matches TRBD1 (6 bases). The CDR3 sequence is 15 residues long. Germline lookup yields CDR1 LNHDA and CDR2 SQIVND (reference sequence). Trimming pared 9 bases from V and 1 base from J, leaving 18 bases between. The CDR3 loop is CASRKSGAWNTEAFF. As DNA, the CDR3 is TGTGCCAGCCGCAAGTCAGGGGCCTGGAACACTGAAGCTTTCTTT.

In DNA form, the CDR3 reads TGTGCCAGCAGCCAGGGACAGGGGAGTTCACCCCTCCACTTT. Translation gives CASSQGQGSSPLHF. The chain employs TRBV6-5 and TRBJ1-6, with 10 positions matching TRBD1. Germline V gene lookup returns CDR1 MNHEY and CDR2 SVGAGI. The J segment lost 9 bases and the V segment lost 6 bases, leaving 5 bases of the junction unmatched. This CDR3 region has 14 residues.

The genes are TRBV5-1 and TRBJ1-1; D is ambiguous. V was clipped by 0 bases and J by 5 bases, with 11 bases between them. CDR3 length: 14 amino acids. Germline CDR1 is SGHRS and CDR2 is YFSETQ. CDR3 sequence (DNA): TGCGCCAGCAGCTTGGAGGGAGCACGAACTGAAGCTTTCTTT. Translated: CASSLEGARTEAFF. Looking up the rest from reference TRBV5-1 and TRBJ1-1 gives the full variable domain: KAGVTQTPRYLIKTRGQQVTLSCSPISGHRSVSWYQQTPGQGLQFLFEYFSETQRNKGNFPGRFSGRQFSNSRSEMNVSTLELGDSALYLCASSLEGARTEAFFGQGTRLTVV.

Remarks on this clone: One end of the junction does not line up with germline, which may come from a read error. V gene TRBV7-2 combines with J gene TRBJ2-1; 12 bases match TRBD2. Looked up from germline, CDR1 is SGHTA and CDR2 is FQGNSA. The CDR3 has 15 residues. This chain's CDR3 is CASSFGMGLAGGTVF. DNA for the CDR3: TGTGCCAGCAGCTTCGGGATGGGCCTAGCGGGGGGGACGGTCTTC. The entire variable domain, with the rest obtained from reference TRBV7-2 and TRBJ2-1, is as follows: GAGVSQSPSNKVTEKGKDVELRCDPISGHTALYWYRQSLGQGLEFLIYFQGNSAPDKSGLPSDRFSAERTGGSVSTLTIQRTQQEDSAVYLCASSFGMGLAGGTVFGPGTRLTVL.

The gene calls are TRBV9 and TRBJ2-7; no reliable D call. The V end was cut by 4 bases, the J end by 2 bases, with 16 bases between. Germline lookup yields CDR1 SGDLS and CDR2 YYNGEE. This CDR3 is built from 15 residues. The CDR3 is CASSPTPGKPYEQYF. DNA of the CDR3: TGTGCCAGCAGCCCTACTCCAGGAAAGCCCTACGAGCAGTACTTC. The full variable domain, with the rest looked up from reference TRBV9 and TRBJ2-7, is DSGVTQTPKHLITATGQRVTLRCSPRSGDLSVYWYQQSLDQGLQFLIQYYNGEERAKGNILERFSAQQFPDLHSELNLSSLELGDSALYFCASSPTPGKPYEQYFGPGTRLTVT.

CDR3 sequence: CASSRGIYSPSRQFTSSYNEQFF. In nucleotides, the CDR3 is TGTGCCAGCTCTCGGGGTATTTATTCTCCTAGTCGACAATTTACGAGCTCCTACAATGAGCAGTTCTTC. The V gene is TRBV18, the J gene TRBJ2-1, with a tentative D call TRBD2 (5 bases). Trimming cost V 6 bases and J 0 bases, with 36 bases left between them. CDR3 length: 23 amino acids. Germline loops: CDR1 KGHSH, CDR2 LQKENI. Drawing the rest from reference TRBV18 and TRBJ2-1, the complete variable domain is NAGVMQNPRHLVRRRGQEARLRCSPMKGHSHVYWYRQLPEEGLKFMVYLQKENIIDESGMPKERFSAEFPKEGPSILRIQQVVRGDSAAYFCASSRGIYSPSRQFTSSYNEQFFGPGTRLTVL.

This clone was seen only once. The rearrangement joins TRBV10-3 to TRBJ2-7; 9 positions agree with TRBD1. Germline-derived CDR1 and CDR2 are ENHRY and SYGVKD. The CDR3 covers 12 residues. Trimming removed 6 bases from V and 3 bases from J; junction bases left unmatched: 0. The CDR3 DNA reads TGTGCCATCAGGGGACAGGGCTACGAGCAGTACTTC. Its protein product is CAIRGQGYEQYF.

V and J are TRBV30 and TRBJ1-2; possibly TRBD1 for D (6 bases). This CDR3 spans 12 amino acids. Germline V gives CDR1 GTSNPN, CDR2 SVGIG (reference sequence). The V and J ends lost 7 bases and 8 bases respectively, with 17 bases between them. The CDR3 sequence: CASPEGGEGYTF. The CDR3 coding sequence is TGTGCCTCTCCGGAAGGGGGAGAAGGCTACACCTTC.

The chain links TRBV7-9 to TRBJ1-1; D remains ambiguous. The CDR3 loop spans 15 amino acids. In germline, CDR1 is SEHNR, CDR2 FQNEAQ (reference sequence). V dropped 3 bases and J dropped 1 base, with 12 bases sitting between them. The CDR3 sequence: CASSLVLTANTEAFF. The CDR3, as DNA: TGTGCCAGCAGCTTGGTTCTGACTGCGAACACTGAAGCTTTCTTT.

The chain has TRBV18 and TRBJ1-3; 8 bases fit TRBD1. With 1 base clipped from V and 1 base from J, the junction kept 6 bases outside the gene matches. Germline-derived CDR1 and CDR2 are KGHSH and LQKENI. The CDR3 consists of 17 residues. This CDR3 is CASSPLEYRGSGNTIYF. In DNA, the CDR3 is TGTGCCAGCTCACCACTCGAATACAGGGGGTCTGGAAACACCATATATTTT.

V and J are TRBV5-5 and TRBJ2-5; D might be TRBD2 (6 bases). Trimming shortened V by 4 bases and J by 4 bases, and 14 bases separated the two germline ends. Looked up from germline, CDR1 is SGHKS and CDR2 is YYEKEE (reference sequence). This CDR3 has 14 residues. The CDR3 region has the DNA TGTGCCAGCAGCACGGGACTCCCGGGAGAGACCCAGTACTTC. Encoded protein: CASSTGLPGETQYF.

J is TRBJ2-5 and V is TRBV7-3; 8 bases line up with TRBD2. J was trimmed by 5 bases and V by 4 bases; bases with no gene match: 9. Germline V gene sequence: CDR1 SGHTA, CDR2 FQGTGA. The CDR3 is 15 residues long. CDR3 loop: CASSSGLAHRETQYF. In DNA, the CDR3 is TGTGCCAGCAGCTCCGGACTAGCTCATCGGGAGACCCAGTACTTC. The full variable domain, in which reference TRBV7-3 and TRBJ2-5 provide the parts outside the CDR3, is GAGVSQTPSNKVTEKGKYVELRCDPISGHTALYWYRQSLGQGPEFLIYFQGTGAADDSGLPNDRFFAVRPEGSVSTLKIQRTERGDSAVYLCASSSGLAHRETQYFGPGTRLLVL.

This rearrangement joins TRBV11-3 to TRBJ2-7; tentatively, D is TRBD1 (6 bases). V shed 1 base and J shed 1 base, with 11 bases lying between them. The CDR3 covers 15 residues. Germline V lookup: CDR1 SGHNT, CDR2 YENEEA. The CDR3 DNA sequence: TGTGCCAGCAGCTTAGGTACAGGGTCATCCTACGAGCAGTACTTC. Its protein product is CASSLGTGSSYEQYF.

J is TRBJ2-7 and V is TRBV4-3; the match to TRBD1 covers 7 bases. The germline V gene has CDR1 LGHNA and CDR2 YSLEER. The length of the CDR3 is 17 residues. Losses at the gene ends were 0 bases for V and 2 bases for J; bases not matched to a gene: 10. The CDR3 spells CASSQDPEGAPTYEQYF. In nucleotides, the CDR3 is TGCGCCAGCAGCCAAGATCCTGAGGGGGCCCCTACCTACGAGCAGTACTTC.

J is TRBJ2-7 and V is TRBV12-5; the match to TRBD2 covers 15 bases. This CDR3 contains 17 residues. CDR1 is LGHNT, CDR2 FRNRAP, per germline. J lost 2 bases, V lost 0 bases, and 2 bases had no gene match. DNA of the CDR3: TGTGCTAGTGGTTTGGTGGGACTAGCGGGGGGTGCCTACGAGCAGTACTTC. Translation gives CASGLVGLAGGAYEQYF.

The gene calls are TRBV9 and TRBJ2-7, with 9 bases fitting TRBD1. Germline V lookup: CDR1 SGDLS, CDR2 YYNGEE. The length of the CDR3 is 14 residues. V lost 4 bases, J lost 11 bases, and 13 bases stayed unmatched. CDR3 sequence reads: CASSPPGQGITKYF. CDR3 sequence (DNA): TGTGCCAGCAGCCCCCCGGGACAGGGTATTACGAAGTACTTC.

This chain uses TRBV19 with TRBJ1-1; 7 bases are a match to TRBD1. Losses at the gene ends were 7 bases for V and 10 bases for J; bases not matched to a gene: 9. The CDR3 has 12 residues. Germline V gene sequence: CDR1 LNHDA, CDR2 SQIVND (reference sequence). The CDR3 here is CASITRQGAAFF. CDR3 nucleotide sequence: TGTGCCAGTATTACCAGACAGGGTGCAGCTTTCTTT. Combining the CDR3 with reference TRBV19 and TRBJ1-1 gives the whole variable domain DGGITQSPKYLFRKEGQNVTLSCEQNLNHDAMYWYRQDPGQGLRLIYYSQIVNDFQKGDIAEGYSVSREKKESFPLTVTSAQKNPTAFYLCASITRQGAAFFGQGTRLTVV.

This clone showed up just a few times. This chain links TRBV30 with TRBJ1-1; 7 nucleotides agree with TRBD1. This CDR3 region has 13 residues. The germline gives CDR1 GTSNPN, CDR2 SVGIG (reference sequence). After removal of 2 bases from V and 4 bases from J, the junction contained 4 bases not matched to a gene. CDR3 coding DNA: TGTGCCTGGAGTCATACAGGGGCCACTGAAGCTTTCTTT. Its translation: CAWSHTGATEAFF.

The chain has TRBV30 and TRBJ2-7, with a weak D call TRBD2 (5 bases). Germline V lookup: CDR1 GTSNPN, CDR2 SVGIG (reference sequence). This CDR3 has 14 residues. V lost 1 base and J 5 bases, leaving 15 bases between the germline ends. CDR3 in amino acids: CAWSEDFGSNEQYF. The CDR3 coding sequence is TGTGCCTGGAGTGAGGACTTTGGTTCGAACGAGCAGTACTTC.

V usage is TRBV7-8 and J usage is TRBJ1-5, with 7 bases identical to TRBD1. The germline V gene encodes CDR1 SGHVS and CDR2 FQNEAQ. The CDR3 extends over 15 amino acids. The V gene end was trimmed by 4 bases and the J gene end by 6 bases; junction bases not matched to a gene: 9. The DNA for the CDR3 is TGTGCCAGCAGCTCATCAGGGGGTCTAGGTCAGCCCCAGCATTTT. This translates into CASSSSGGLGQPQHF.

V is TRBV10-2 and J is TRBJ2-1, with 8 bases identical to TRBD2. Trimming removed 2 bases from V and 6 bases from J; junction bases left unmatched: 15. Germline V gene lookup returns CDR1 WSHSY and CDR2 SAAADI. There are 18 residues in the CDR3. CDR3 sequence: CASSERLAGGSALNEQFF. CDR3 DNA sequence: TGCGCCAGCAGTGAGCGACTCGCGGGGGGCTCCGCCCTCAATGAGCAGTTCTTC.

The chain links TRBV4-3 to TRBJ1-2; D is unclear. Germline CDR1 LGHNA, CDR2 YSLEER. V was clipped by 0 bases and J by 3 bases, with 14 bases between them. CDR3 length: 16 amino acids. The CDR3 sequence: CASSQDWGGGYYGYTF. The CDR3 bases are TGCGCCAGCAGCCAAGATTGGGGAGGAGGTTACTATGGCTACACCTTC.

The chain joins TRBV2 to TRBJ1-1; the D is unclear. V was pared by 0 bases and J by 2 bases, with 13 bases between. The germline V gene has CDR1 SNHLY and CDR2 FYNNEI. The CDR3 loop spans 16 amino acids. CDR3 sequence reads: CASSEALGLANTEAFF. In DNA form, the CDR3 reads TGTGCCAGCAGTGAAGCGCTTGGGTTAGCTAACACTGAAGCTTTCTTT.